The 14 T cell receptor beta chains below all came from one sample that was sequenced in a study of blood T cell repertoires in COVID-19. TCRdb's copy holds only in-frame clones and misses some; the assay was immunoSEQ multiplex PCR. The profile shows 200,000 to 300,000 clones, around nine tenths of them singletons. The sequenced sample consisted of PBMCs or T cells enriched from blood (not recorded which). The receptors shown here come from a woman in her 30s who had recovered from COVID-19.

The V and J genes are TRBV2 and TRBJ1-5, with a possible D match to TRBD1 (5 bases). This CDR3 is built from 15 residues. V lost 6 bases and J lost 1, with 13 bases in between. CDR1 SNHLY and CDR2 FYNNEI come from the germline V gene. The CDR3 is CASRNGGSSNQPQHF. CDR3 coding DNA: TGTGCCAGCAGGAACGGGGGTTCAAGCAATCAGCCCCAGCATTTT. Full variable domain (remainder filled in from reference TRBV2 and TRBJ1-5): EPEVTQTPSHQVTQMGQEVILRCVPISNHLYFYWYRQILGQKVEFLVSFYNNEISEKSEIFDDQFSVERPDGSNFTLKIRSTKLEDSAMYFCASRNGGSSNQPQHFGDGTRLSIL.

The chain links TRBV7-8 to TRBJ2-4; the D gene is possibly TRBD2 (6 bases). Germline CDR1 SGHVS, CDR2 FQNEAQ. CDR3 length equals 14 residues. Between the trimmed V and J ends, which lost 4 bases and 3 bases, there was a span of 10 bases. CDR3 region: CASSSAGYKNIQYF. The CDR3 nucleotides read TGTGCCAGCAGCTCTGCGGGGTACAAAAACATTCAGTACTTC.

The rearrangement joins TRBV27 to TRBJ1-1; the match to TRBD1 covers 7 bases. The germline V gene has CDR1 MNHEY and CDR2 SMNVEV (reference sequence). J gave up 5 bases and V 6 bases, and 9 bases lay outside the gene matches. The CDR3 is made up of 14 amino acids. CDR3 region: CASRWLGQSTEAFF. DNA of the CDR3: TGTGCCAGCAGATGGCTGGGACAGTCAACTGAAGCTTTCTTT.

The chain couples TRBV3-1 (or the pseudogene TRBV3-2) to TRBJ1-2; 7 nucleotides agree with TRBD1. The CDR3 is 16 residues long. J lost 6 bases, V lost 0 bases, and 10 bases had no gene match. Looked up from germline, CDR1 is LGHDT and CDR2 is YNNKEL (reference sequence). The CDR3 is CASSQEGLTGANGYTF. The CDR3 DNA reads TGTGCCAGCAGCCAAGAAGGTTTAACAGGGGCTAATGGCTACACCTTC.

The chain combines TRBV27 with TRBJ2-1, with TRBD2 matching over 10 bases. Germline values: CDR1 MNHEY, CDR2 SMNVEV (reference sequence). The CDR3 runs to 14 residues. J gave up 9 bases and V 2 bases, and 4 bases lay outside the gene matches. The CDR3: CASSLLAGVGEQFF. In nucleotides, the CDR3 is TGTGCCAGCAGTTTACTAGCGGGAGTAGGTGAGCAGTTCTTC.

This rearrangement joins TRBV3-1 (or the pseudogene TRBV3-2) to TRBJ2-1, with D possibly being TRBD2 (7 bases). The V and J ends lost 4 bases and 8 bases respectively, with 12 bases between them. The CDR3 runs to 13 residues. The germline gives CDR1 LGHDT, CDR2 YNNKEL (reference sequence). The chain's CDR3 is CASSRGGVHEQFF. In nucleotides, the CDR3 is TGTGCCAGCAGCCGAGGGGGGGTGCATGAGCAGTTCTTC.

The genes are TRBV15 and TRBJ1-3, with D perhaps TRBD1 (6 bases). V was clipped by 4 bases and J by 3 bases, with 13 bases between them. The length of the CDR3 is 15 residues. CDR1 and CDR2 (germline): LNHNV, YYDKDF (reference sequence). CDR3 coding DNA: TGTGCCACCAGCATCAATGGGGGCCTTGGAAACACCATATATTTT. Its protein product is CATSINGGLGNTIYF.

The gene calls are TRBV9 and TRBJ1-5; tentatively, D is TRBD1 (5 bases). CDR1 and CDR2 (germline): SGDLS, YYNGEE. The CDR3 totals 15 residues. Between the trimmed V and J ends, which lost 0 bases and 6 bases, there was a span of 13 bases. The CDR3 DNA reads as TGTGCCAGCAGCGTAGGGCAGGGTGCGTTTCAGCCCCAGCATTTT. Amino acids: CASSVGQGAFQPQHF.

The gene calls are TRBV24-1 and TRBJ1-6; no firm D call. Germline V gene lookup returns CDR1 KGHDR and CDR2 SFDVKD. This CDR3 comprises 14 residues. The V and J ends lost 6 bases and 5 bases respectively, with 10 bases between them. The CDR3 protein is CATSLGENNSPLHF. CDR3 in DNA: TGTGCCACCAGTCTGGGAGAGAATAATTCACCCCTCCACTTT.

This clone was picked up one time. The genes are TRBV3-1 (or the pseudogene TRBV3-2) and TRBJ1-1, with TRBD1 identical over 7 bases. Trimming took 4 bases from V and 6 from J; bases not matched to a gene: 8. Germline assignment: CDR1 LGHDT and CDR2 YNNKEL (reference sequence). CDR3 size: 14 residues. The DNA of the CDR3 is TGTGCCAGCAGCCCACGACAGGGAGAGTCTGAAGCTTTCTTT. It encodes CASSPRQGESEAFF.

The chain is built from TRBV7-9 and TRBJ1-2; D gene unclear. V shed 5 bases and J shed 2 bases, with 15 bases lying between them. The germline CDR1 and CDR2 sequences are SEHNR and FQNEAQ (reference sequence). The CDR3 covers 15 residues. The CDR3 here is CASSPSGGRNYGYTF. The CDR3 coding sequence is TGTGCCAGCAGCCCGTCAGGAGGCCGAAACTATGGCTACACCTTC.

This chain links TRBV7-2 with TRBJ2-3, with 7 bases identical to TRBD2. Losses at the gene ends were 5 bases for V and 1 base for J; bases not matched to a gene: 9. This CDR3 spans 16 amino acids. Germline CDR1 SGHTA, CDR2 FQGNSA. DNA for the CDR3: TGTGCCAGCAGCATGGGGAGGGGACCTCGCACAGATACGCAGTATTTT. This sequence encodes CASSMGRGPRTDTQYF.

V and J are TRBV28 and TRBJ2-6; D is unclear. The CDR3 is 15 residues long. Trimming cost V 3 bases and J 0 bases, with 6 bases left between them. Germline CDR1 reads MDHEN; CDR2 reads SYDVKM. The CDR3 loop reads CASSFPRSGANVLTF. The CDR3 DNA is TGTGCCAGCAGTTTCCCGCGCTCTGGGGCCAACGTCCTGACTTTC.

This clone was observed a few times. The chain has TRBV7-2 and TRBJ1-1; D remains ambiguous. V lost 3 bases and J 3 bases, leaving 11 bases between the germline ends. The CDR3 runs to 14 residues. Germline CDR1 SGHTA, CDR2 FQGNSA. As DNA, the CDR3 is TGTGCCAGCAGCTTGTCCCACGGGGACACTGAAGCTTTCTTT. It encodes CASSLSHGDTEAFF.